This TCR beta chain was recorded in a study of T cell responses to AZD1222 COVID-19 vaccine (dated by TCRdb to about 2021). At the level of the whole study: AZD1222 recipients whose second dose came at about 4 weeks and those whose second dose came at about 12 weeks were combined into one group, since spike-specific TCR depth and breadth did not differ between the two schedules. A total of approximately 240 trial participants underwent TCR sequencing, of whom 200 to 220 had received two doses of AZD1222 and 26 had received two doses of the MenACWY control vaccine. Enrollment into the trials was organized by age into subgroups of 18-55, 56-69 and 70-plus years, and those subgroups contained roughly 150, 30 and 60 TCR-sequenced participants, respectively. The study at large found these results: In the small 56-69-year group, the increase in depth fell short of significance, most likely because of low power. Conclusions about previously exposed vaccinees were limited because only a handful of AZD1222 recipients were SARS-CoV-2 seropositive at baseline. Participants were mostly white British and included more females than males, and it was suggested by the authors that clonal diversity may have been underestimated. After two AZD1222 doses, both the breadth and the depth of spike-specific TCRs were significantly higher than at day 0 and than in MenACWY recipients. Because no day 14 peak-response samples were available, the repertoires could be characterized only after the peak T cell response. Reportedly, almost half of the unique spike-specific TCRs recognized epitopes lying outside the regions that are mutated in the B.1.351 and B.1.1.7 variants. The vaccine-associated CD4 TCRs covered the entire spike protein, and the dominant responses fell in regions 160-218 and 743-854.

V is cut back by 4 bases and J by 4 bases, with 7 bases in the junction unmatched. In the germline V gene, CDR1 corresponds to SGHRS and CDR2 to YFSETQ. The CDR3 starts with the cysteine, ends with the phenylalanine, and has 15 residues. The only DNA kept is the CDR3, 45 bases in frame from the first base. Sample time point, as interpreted from the label and publication: baseline before first vaccination. Samples from vaccinated people were obtained from the UK trials COV001 and COV002, which included a single-blind randomized controlled phase 2/3 trial of AZD1222 (ChAdOx1 nCoV-19) in healthy adults. Trial participant PBMC samples were collected at day 0 and day 28 after the second dose for TCRbeta chain sequencing. In the case of this clone: Its binding antigen is unknown. No clone much larger than this one lies a single base away; base qualities are absent.

The CDR3 regions of human TCRbeta chains were analyzed by immunosequencing. The authors' analysis ran thus. Repertoire TCRs were checked for matches against a reference library of SARS-CoV-2-specific TCRs that had been generated using the MIRA antigen-specificity platform. Breadth was defined as the fraction of unique TCRs that were SARS-CoV-2-associated, and depth was defined as the fraction of total T cells that were SARS-CoV-2-associated. Using the MIRA data, every spike-specific TCR was mapped to the spike region that the TCR reacted to and assigned to either a CD4 or a CD8 class. Log10-transformed breadth and depth values were compared by one-way ANOVA with Sidak's multiple comparisons tests. What TCRdb holds here is the immuneACCESS table cut down to in-frame rearrangements. Part of the clones is not present; checked against another copy, under half of the missing clones reflect an unresolved V gene, and the others are unexplained. That table supplies the V and J calls and clone size; D and trimming were determined from the DNA. This sample gives around 94,000 clones in total; less than 90% of them show up just once. Jointly, the top ten make up more than 15% of the sample.

This specimen was peripheral blood, taken on day 0 of AZD1222 vaccination. The sequence joins TRBV5-1 to TRBJ1-4, and 7 junction bases match TRBD1. The TCR comes from an adult in good health. The DNA reads TGCGCCAGCAGCCCCAACAGGGGTGTTAATGAAAAACTGTTTTTT. Its coded protein is CASSPNRGVNEKLFF.